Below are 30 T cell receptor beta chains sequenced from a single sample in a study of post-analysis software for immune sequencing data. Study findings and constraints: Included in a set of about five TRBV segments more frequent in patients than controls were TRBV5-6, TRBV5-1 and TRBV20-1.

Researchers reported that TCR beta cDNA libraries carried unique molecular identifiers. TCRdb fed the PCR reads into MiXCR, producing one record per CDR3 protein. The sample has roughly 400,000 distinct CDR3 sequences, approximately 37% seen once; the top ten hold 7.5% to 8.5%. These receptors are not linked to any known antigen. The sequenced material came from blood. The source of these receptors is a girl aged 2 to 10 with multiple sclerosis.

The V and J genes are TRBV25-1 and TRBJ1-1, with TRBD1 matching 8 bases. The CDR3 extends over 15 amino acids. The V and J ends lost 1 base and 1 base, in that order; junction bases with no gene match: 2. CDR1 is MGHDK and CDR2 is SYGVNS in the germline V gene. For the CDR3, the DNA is TGTGCCAGCAGTGAATGGACAGGGACGAACACTGAAGCTTTCTTT. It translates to CASSEWTGTNTEAFF.

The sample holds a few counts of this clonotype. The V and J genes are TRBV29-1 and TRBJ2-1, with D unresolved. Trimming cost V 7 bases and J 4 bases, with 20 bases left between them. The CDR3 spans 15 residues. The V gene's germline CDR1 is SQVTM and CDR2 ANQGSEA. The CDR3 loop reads CSAKSGPSPYNEQFF. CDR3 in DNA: TGCAGCGCGAAGTCAGGCCCGTCACCTTACAATGAGCAGTTCTTC.

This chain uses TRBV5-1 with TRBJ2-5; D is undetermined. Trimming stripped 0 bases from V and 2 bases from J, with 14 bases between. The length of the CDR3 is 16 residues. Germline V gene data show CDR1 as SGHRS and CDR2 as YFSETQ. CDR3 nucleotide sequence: TGCGCCAGCAGCTTGGCCGCTGTAGGTCTGCAAGAGACCCAGTACTTC. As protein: CASSLAAVGLQETQYF.

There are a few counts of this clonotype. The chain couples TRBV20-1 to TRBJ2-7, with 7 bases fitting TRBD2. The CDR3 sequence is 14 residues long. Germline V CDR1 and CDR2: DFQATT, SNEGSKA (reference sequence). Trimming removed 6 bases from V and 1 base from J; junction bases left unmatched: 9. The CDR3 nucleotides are TGCAGTGCACGTGCCCTTAGCGGGTCCTACGAGCAGTACTTC. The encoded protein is CSARALSGSYEQYF.

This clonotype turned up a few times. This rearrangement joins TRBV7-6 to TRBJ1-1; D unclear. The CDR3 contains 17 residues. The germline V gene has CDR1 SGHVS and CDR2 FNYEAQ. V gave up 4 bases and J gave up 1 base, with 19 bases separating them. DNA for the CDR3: TGTGCCAGCAGCTCTCTCCCCAAAGGGCCCTCGAACACTGAAGCTTTCTTT. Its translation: CASSSLPKGPSNTEAFF.

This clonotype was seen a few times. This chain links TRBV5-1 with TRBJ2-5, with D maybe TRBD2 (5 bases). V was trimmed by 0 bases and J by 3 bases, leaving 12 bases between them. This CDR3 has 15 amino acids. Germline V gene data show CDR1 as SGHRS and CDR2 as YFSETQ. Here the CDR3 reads CASSLALTEEETQYF. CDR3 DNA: TGCGCCAGCAGCTTGGCCCTAACGGAGGAAGAGACCCAGTACTTC.

For the CDR3, the DNA is TGCAGTGCTGCAGACAGCTTACAAGAGACCCAGTACTTC. Translated, it gives CSAADSLQETQYF. This rearrangement joins TRBV20-1 to TRBJ2-5; TRBD1 might be the D (5 bases). This CDR3 region has 13 residues. With 5 bases removed from V and 2 bases from J, the gap between germline ends came to 12 bases. Germline CDR1 and CDR2: DFQATT and SNEGSKA (reference sequence).

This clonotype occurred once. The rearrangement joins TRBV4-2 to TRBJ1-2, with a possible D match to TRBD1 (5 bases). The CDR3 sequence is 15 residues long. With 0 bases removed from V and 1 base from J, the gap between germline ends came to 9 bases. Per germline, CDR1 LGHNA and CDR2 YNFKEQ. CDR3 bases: TGTGCCAGCAGCCAAGATAGGGACGGTAACTATGGCTACACCTTC. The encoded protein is CASSQDRDGNYGYTF.

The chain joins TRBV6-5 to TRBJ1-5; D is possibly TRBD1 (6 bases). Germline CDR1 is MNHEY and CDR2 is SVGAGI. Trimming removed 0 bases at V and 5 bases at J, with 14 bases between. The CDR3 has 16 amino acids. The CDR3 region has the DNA TGTGCCAGCAGTTACTCGTTCCCGACAGGATATCAGCCCCAGCATTTT. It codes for CASSYSFPTGYQPQHF.

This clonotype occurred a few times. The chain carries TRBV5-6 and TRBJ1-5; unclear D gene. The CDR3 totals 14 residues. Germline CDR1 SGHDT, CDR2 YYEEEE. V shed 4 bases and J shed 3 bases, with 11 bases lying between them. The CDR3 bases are TGTGCCAGCAGCCCTAGAGGGTTCAATCAGCCCCAGCATTTT. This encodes CASSPRGFNQPQHF.

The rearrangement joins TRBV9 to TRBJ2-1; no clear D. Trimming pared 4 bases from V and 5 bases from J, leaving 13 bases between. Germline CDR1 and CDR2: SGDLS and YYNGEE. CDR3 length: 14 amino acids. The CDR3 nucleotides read TGTGCCAGCAGCAAAACGGACGGCAACAATGAGCAGTTCTTC. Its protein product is CASSKTDGNNEQFF.

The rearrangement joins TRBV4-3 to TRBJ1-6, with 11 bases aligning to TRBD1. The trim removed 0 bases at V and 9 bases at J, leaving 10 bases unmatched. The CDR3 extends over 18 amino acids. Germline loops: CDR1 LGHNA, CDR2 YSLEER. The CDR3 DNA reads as TGCGCCAGCAGCCAAGATCTTGTAGGCGGGACAGGGGGTTCACCCCTCCACTTT. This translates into CASSQDLVGGTGGSPLHF.

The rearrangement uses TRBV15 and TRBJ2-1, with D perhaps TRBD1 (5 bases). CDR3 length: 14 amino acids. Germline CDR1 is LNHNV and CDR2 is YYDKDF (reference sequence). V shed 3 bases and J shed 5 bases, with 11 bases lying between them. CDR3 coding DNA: TGTGCCACCAGCAGGACCAGGGTCAACAATGAGCAGTTCTTC. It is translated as CATSRTRVNNEQFF.

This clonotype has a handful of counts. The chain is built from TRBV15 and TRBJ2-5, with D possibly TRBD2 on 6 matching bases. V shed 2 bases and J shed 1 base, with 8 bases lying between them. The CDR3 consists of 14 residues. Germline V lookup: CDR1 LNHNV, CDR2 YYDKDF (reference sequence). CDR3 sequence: CATSRRGFQETQYF. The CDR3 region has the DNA TGTGCCACCAGCAGACGGGGGTTCCAAGAGACCCAGTACTTC. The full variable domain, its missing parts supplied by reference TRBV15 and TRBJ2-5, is DAMVIQNPRYQVTQFGKPVTLSCSQTLNHNVMYWYQQKSSQAPKLLFHYYDKDFNNEADTPDNFQSRRPNTSFCFLDIRSPGLGDTAMYLCATSRRGFQETQYFGPGTRLLVL.

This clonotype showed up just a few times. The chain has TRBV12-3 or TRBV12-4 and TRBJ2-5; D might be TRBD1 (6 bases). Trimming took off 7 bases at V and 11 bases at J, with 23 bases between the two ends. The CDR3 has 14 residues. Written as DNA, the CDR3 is TGTGCCAGCATTCCCGACAGGTTAAACAATGAGCAGTACTTC. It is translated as CASIPDRLNNEQYF.

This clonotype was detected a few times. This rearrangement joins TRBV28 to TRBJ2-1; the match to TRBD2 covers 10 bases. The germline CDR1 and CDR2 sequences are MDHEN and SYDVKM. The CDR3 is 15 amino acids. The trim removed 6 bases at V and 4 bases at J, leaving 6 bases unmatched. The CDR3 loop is CASSKLAGGYNEQFF. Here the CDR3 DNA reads TGTGCCAGCAGCAAATTAGCGGGGGGTTACAATGAGCAGTTCTTC.

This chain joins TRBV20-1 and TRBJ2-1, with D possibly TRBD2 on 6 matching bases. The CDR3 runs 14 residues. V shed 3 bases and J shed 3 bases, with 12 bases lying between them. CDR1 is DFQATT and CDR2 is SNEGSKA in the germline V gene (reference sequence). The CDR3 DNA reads TGCAGTGCTAGGGGTAGCGGACACTACAATGAGCAGTTCTTC. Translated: CSARGSGHYNEQFF.

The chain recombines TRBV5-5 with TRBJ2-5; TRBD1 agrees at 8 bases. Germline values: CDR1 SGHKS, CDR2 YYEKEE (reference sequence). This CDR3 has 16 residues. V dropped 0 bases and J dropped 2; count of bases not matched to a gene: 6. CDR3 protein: CASSLAIGTGQETQYF. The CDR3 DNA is TGTGCCAGCAGCTTGGCCATTGGGACAGGACAAGAGACCCAGTACTTC.

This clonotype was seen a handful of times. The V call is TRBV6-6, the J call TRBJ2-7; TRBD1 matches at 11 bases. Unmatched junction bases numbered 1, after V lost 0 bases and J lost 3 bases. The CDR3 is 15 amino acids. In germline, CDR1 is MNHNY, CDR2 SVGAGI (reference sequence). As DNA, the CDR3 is TGTGCCAGCAGTTACTCAGGGACAGGGGGCTACGAGCAGTACTTC. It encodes CASSYSGTGGYEQYF.

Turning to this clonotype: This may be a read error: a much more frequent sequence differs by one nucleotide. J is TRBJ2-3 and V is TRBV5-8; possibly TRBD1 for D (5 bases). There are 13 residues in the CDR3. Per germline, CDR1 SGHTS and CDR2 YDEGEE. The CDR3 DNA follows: TGTGCCAGCAGCCCCTCGGGCACAGGTACGCAGTATTTT. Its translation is CASSPSGTGTQYF.

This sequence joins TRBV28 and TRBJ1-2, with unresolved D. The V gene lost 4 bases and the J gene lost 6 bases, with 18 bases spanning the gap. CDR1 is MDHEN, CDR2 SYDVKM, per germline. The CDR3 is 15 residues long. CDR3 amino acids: CASSCQEVVMDGYTF. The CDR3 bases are TGTGCCAGCAGTTGTCAGGAAGTAGTAATGGATGGCTACACCTTC.

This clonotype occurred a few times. CDR3 loop: CSVQASFQGDNEQFF. In DNA, the CDR3 is TGCAGCGTTCAAGCTAGCTTCCAGGGGGACAATGAGCAGTTCTTC. J is TRBJ2-1 and V is TRBV29-1; TRBD1 matches at 7 bases. Germline loops: CDR1 SQVTM, CDR2 ANQGSEA. Germline trimming cut 5 bases from V and 5 bases from J; bases unmatched to any gene: 12. CDR3 length: 15 amino acids.

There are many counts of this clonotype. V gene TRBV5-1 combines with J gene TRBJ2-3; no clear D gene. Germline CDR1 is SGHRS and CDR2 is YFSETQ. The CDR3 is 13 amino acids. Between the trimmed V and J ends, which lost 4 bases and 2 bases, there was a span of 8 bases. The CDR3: CASSQDNTDTQYF. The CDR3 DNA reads TGCGCCAGCAGCCAAGACAACACAGATACGCAGTATTTT.

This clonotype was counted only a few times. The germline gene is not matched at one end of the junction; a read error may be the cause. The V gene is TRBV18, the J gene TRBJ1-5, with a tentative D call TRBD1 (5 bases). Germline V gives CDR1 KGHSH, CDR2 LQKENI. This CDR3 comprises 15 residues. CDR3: CASSLIPTDHQPRHF. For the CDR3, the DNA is TGTGCCAGCTCTCTTATCCCGACAGACCATCAGCCCCGGCATTTT.

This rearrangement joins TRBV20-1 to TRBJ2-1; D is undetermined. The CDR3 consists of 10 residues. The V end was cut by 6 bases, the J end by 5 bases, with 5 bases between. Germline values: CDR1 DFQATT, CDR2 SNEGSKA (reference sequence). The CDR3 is CSAVNNEQFF. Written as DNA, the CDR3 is TGCAGTGCCGTAAACAATGAGCAGTTCTTC.

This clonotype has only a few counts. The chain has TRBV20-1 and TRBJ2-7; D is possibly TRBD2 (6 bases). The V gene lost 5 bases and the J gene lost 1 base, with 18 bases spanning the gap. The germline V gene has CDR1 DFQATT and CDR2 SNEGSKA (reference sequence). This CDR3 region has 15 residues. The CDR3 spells CSAGGGKGLSYEQYF. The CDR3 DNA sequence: TGCAGTGCTGGTGGGGGAAAGGGACTTTCCTACGAGCAGTACTTC.

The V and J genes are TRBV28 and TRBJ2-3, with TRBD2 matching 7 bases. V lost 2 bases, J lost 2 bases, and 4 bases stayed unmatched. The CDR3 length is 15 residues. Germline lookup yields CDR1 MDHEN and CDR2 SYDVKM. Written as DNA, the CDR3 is TGTGCCAGCAGTTTAGGCAGCGGGGTCACAGATACGCAGTATTTT. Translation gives CASSLGSGVTDTQYF.

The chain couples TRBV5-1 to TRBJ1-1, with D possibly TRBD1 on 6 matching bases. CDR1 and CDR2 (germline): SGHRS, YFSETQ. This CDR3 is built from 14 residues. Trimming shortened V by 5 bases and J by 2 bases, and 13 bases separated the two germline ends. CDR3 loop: CASRRGTGNTEAFF. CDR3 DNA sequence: TGCGCCAGCAGGAGGGGGACGGGCAACACTGAAGCTTTCTTT.

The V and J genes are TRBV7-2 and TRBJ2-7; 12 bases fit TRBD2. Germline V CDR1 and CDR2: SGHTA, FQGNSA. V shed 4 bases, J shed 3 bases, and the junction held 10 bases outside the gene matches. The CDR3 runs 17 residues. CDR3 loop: CASSSSATSGSLYEQYF. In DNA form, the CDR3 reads TGTGCCAGCAGCTCCTCTGCGACTAGCGGGAGCCTCTACGAGCAGTACTTC.

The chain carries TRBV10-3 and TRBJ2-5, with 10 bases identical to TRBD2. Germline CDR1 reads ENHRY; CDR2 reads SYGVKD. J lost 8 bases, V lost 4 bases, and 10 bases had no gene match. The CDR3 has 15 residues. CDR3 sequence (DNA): TGTGCCATCAGTGCCGCCGGGACTAGCGTAGATACCCAGTACTTC. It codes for CAISAAGTSVDTQYF.